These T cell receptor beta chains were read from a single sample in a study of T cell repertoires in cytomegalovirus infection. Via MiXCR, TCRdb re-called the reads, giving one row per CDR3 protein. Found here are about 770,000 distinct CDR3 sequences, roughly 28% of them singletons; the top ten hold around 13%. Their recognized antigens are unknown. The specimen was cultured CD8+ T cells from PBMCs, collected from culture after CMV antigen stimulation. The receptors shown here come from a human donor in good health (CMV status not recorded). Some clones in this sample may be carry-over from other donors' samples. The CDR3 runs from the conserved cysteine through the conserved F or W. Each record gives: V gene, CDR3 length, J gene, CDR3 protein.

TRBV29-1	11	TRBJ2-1	CSADMYNEQFF
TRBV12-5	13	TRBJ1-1	CASGLVRQPEAFF
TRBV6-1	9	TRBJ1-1	CASSEGAFF
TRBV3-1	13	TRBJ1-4	CASSQDRGEKLFF
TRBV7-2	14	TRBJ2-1	CASSFGGGVNEQFF
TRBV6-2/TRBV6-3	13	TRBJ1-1	CASGLEADTEAFF
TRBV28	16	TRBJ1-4	CASSLRTSATNEKLFF
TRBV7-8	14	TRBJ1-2	CASSLVYRGDGYTF
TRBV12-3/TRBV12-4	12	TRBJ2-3	CASSLEVDTQYF
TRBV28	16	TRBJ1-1	CASSFLTEGPGTEAFF
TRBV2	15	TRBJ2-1	CASSETHNYYNEQFF
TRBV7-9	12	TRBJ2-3	CASSTGTDTQYF
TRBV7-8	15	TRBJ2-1	CASRIGGPRGNEQFF
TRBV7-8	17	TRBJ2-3	CASSLVVGTSLADTQYF
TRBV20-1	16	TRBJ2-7	CSATPLSVGTNYEQYF
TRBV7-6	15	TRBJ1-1	CASSLAGQGNTEAFF
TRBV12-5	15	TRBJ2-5	CASGLGFRGPETQYF
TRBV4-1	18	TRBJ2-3	CASSPYSLRAGAGDTQYF
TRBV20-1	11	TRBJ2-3	CSANRADTQYF
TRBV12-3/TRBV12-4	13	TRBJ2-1	CASSPGPFNEQFF
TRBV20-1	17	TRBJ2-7	CSARDPTWSSGGYEQYF
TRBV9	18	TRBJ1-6	CASSVAIALSSYNSPLHF
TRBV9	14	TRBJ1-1	CASSEVRQGAEAFF
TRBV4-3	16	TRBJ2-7	CASSQGANRGSYEQYF
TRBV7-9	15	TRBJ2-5	CASSLGASAEETQYF
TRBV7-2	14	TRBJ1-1	CASSSSLMNTEAFF
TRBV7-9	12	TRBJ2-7	CASSGPLGEQYF
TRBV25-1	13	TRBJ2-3	CASSEVGSDTQYF
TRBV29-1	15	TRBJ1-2	CSVEERQGASYGYTF
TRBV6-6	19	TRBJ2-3	CASSYPRGRVIPSTDTQYF
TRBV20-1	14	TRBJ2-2	CSAHGLLYTGELFF
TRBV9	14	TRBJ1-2	CASSVASQYYGYTF
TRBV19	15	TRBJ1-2	CASSILKPSGYGYTF
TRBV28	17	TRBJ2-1	CASIPTLTGGKVNEQFF
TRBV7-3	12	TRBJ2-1	CASSTSRDEQFF
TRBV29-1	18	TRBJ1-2	CSVEDTNMVQQTFLGYTF
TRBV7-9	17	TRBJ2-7	CASSSPRSLAGGHEQYF
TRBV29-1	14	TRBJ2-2	CSVGGAGYTGELFF
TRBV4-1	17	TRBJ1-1	CASSQQSLQAWNTEAFF
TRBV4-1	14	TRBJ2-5	CASSLSGGSETQYF
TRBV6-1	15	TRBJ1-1	CAISSPSRGATEAFF
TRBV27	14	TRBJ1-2	CASSFGVGDYGYTF
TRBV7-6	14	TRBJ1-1	CASSLWGGDTEAFF
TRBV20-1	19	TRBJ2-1	CSARIPLAGGLSSYNEQFF
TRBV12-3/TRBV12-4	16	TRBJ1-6	CASSLGTGANNSPLHF
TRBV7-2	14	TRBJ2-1	CASSLATRSSEQFF
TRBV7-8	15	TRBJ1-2	CASSLGEGSADGYTF
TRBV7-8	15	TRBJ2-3	CASSWTWVSTDTQYF
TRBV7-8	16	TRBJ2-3	CASSSIPRVATDTQYF
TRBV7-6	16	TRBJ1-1	CASSDRDRVPNTEAFF
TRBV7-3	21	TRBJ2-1	CASSPYPRTSGGLGTYNEQFF
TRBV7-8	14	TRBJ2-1	CASSFSDSTNEQFF
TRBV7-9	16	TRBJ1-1	CASSSSDRGPGSEAFF
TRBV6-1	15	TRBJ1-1	CATKRGLVDIPEAFF
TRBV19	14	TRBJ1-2	CASSISGGLVGYTF
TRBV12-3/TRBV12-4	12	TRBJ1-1	CASTTGRTEAFF
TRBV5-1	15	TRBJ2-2	CASSWGQGRTGELFF